The rows below give T cell receptor beta chains drawn from one sample of a study of OX40 agonist ivuxolimab in advanced cancers. Here immunoSEQ multiplex PCR was the method, and the copy in TCRdb shows in-frame clones only, minus some. The sample includes tens of thousands of clones, about nine tenths of them seen just once. The input for sequencing was CD4+ or CD8+ T cells sorted from blood, taken in a trial of the OX40 agonist ivuxolimab. The origin of the receptors is an adult with an advanced solid tumor such as melanoma, head and neck, liver or kidney cancer. Each CDR3 is given with its conserved first and last residue. D genes are given only for firm matches. Size values are once, few and many counts, or a class for expanded clones, and some rows have none.

d_gene	v_gene	abundance	j_gene	CDR3aa	CDR3nt
.	TRBV4-1	.	TRBJ2-7	CASSLGSETFTYEQYF	TGCGCCAGCAGCCTAGGATCCGAGACTTTCACCTACGAGCAGTACTTC
.	TRBV6-5	.	TRBJ1-1	CASSYIRREDTEAFF	TGTGCCAGCAGTTACATACGCAGGGAGGACACTGAAGCTTTCTTT
.	TRBV5-5	.	TRBJ2-7	CASSLGSGTRPYEQYF	TGTGCCAGCAGCTTGGGTTCCGGGACTCGTCCCTACGAGCAGTACTTC
.	TRBV30	few	TRBJ2-1	CAWSEGPNNEQFF	TGTGCCTGGAGTGAGGGACCCAACAATGAGCAGTTCTTC
TRBD1	TRBV9	.	TRBJ2-4	CASSVEDRGGKNIQYF	TGTGCCAGCAGCGTAGAGGACAGGGGAGGCAAAAACATTCAGTACTTC
.	TRBV7-3	.	TRBJ1-1	CASSLNPIMNTEAFF	TGTGCCAGCAGCTTGAACCCCATCATGAACACTGAAGCTTTCTTT
.	TRBV6-6	few	TRBJ2-5	CASSLNIPQETQYF	TGTGCCAGCAGTCTCAACATCCCCCAAGAGACCCAGTACTTC
.	TRBV4-1	.	TRBJ2-3	CASSLTGLTQYF	TGCGCCAGCAGCCTCACAGGACTTACGCAGTATTTT
.	TRBV28	once	TRBJ2-2	CASSLEVPGELFF	TGTGCCAGCAGTTTAGAAGTACCCGGGGAGCTGTTTTTT
.	TRBV16	.	TRBJ1-6	CASSSGSGRTPLHF	TGTGCCAGCAGTTCCGGGTCGGGTCGGACACCCCTCCACTTT
TRBD1	TRBV4-1	few	TRBJ1-2	CASSQGGTAINYGYTF	TGCGCCAGCAGCCAAGGAGGGACAGCTATAAACTATGGCTACACCTTC
.	TRBV6-1	.	TRBJ1-1	CASSDGGGGTEAFF	TGTGCCAGCAGTGATGGTGGGGGGGGCACTGAAGCTTTCTTT
TRBD1	TRBV7-9	.	TRBJ2-1	CASSHDRVYNEQFF	TGTGCCAGCAGCCATGACAGGGTATACAATGAGCAGTTCTTC
.	TRBV2	once	TRBJ2-2	CASRVGHPNTGELFF	TGTGCCAGCAGGGTCGGTCACCCGAACACCGGGGAGCTGTTTTTT
.	TRBV15	.	TRBJ2-3	CATSRDREPTDTQYF	TGTGCCACCAGCAGAGACAGGGAACCGACAGATACGCAGTATTTT
.	TRBV5-1	once	TRBJ2-7	CASSLVPGGSTYEQYF	TGCGCCAGCAGCTTGGTTCCGGGGGGCTCGACCTACGAGCAGTACTTC
TRBD1	TRBV15	once	TRBJ1-4	CATSRDFHRGDEKLFF	TGTGCCACCAGCAGAGATTTTCACAGGGGTGATGAAAAACTGTTTTTT
TRBD1	TRBV28	.	TRBJ1-2	CASSLLRGRGTF	TGTGCCAGCAGTTTATTGAGGGGGCGCGGAACCTTC
.	TRBV14	.	TRBJ1-1	CASSNPGRAEAFF	TGTGCCAGCAGCAACCCAGGAAGGGCTGAAGCTTTCTTT
.	TRBV7-2	.	TRBJ2-5	CASSRLPSALETQYF	TGTGCCAGCAGCCGACTTCCCTCTGCCTTAGAGACCCAGTACTTC
.	TRBV6-1	.	TRBJ2-5	CASSEVGGRGTQYF	TGTGCCAGCAGTGAAGTGGGGGGTAGGGGGACCCAGTACTTC
.	TRBV9	.	TRBJ1-5	CASSALGVGQPQHF	TGTGCCAGCAGCGCCCTGGGGGTGGGTCAGCCCCAGCATTTT
.	TRBV9	.	TRBJ1-1	CASSVDEGKGAFF	TGTGCCAGCAGCGTAGATGAGGGCAAGGGGGCTTTCTTT
.	TRBV4-3	.	TRBJ2-4	CASSQDTKNIQYF	TGCGCCAGCAGCCAAGACACCAAAAACATTCAGTACTTC
.	TRBV19	once	TRBJ2-3	CASSTDRTDTQYF	TGTGCCAGTAGTACCGACAGAACAGATACGCAGTATTTT
.	TRBV7-8	.	TRBJ2-3	CASSREVAGSSTDTQYF	TGTGCCAGCAGCAGAGAAGTCGCGGGTTCGAGCACAGATACGCAGTATTTT
.	TRBV28	once	TRBJ2-3	CASSLSGSQVDTQYF	TGTGCCAGCAGTTTATCCGGGAGTCAGGTAGATACGCAGTATTTT
.	TRBV19	.	TRBJ1-3	CASIPGFSGNTIYF	TGTGCCAGTATACCGGGTTTCTCTGGAAACACCATATATTTT
.	TRBV2	.	TRBJ1-5	CASSWTAGNQPQHF	TGTGCCAGCAGCTGGACAGCAGGCAATCAGCCCCAGCATTTT
TRBD1	TRBV19	.	TRBJ1-1	CASSYRDRDTEAFF	TGTGCCAGTAGTTACCGGGACAGGGACACTGAAGCTTTCTTT
.	TRBV30	.	TRBJ2-5	CAWRLGQESQYF	TGTGCCTGGAGGCTGGGGCAAGAGTCCCAGTACTTC
.	TRBV19	.	TRBJ1-2	CASSTYTGGRKENYGYTF	TGTGCCAGTAGTACTTACACTGGCGGACGGAAGGAAAACTATGGCTACACCTTC
TRBD1	TRBV4-1	.	TRBJ1-6	CASSLQGDSPLHF	TGCGCCAGCAGCCTTCAGGGGGATTCACCCCTCCACTTT
.	TRBV19	.	TRBJ2-3	CASTQAGRDTQYF	TGTGCCAGTACTCAGGCGGGGAGGGATACGCAGTATTTT
.	TRBV9	medium-sized	TRBJ1-1	CASSVAPEGAEAFF	TGTGCCAGCAGCGTAGCTCCCGAGGGTGCTGAAGCTTTCTTT
TRBD1	TRBV27	.	TRBJ2-6	CASSSMTGSLSGANVLTF	TGTGCCAGCAGTTCTATGACAGGGTCCCTCTCTGGGGCCAACGTCCTGACTTTC
.	TRBV30	.	TRBJ2-5	CAWSVTIVETQYF	TGTGCCTGGAGTGTAACGATTGTAGAGACCCAGTACTTC
TRBD2	TRBV7-2	.	TRBJ2-4	CASSLGLAGRNIQYF	TGTGCCAGCAGCTTAGGGTTAGCGGGAAGAAACATTCAGTACTTC
.	TRBV9	.	TRBJ1-1	CASSRTPGRGTEAFF	TGTGCCAGCAGCCGAACCCCAGGAAGGGGCACTGAAGCTTTCTTT
TRBD2	TRBV19	.	TRBJ2-3	CATRWLRGGADTQYF	TGTGCCACCCGATGGTTGCGGGGGGGCGCAGATACGCAGTATTTT
.	TRBV19	.	TRBJ2-3	CASSTESGVGTDTQYF	TGTGCCAGTAGTACAGAATCGGGCGTTGGCACAGATACGCAGTATTTT
.	TRBV11-2	.	TRBJ1-2	CASSLDLGDYGYTF	TGTGCCAGCAGCTTAGATTTGGGAGACTATGGCTACACCTTC
TRBD1	TRBV5-4	few	TRBJ1-1	CASSRDSLNTEAFF	TGTGCCAGCAGCAGGGACAGCCTGAACACTGAAGCTTTCTTT
.	TRBV20-1	.	TRBJ1-2	CSARGAYGYTF	TGCAGTGCCAGGGGCGCCTATGGCTACACCTTC
.	TRBV30	.	TRBJ2-2	CAWGQGNGELFF	TGTGCCTGGGGCCAGGGGAACGGGGAGCTGTTTTTT
.	TRBV12-5	once	TRBJ1-1	CASGLWAGDTEAFF	TGTGCTAGTGGTTTATGGGCTGGCGACACTGAAGCTTTCTTT
.	TRBV6-6	.	TRBJ1-6	CASRSGSSYNSPLHF	TGTGCCAGCAGATCAGGAAGCTCCTATAATTCACCCCTCCACTTT
.	TRBV30	.	TRBJ2-2	CAWSKGIANTGELFF	TGTGCCTGGAGTAAAGGGATCGCGAACACCGGGGAGCTGTTTTTT
.	TRBV7-3	.	TRBJ2-3	CASSLREDTQYF	TGTGCCAGCAGTTTGAGAGAGGATACGCAGTATTTT
TRBD1	TRBV27	.	TRBJ1-1	CASSLRQGANTEAFF	TGTGCCAGCAGTTTAAGGCAGGGGGCGAACACTGAAGCTTTCTTT
.	TRBV2	.	TRBJ2-3	CASSNLGEGPQYF	TGTGCCAGCAGTAACTTAGGAGAGGGTCCGCAGTATTTT
TRBD1	TRBV6-6	.	TRBJ1-6	CASRTGQAYNSPLHF	TGTGCCAGCAGGACTGGACAGGCATATAATTCACCCCTCCACTTT
TRBD1	TRBV5-6	few	TRBJ1-5	CASKRQGDRIYQPQHF	TGTGCCAGCAAACGGCAGGGGGACAGGATCTATCAGCCCCAGCATTTT